The 27 T cell receptor beta chains reported below all come from one sample, sequenced in a study of T cell responses to AZD1222 COVID-19 vaccine. The protocol was immunoSEQ multiplex PCR, while the TCRdb copy is restricted to in-frame clones and leaves out a portion. The sample records under 200,000 clones, 92% being singletons. Sample: peripheral blood, taken 28 days after the second AZD1222 dose. These receptors were taken from an adult who received the AZD1222 COVID-19 vaccine.

The CDR3 here is CASSSSGGLRWQYF. In DNA form, the CDR3 reads TGTGCCAGCAGCTCTAGCGGGGGATTACGATGGCAGTACTTC. This sequence joins TRBV5-6 and TRBJ2-7, with TRBD2 matching 10 bases. V lost 3 bases to trimming and J lost 9 bases; unmatched junction nucleotides: 9. The CDR3 spans 14 residues. Per the germline V gene, CDR1 is SGHDT and CDR2 is YYEEEE. The full variable domain, its missing parts supplied by reference TRBV5-6 and TRBJ2-7, is DAGVTQSPTHLIKTRGQQVTLRCSPKSGHDTVSWYQQALGQGPQFIFQYYEEEERQRGNFPDRFSGHQFPNYSSELNVNALLLGDSALYLCASSSSGGLRWQYFGPGTRLTVT.

J is TRBJ1-4 and V is TRBV5-4, with 7 nucleotides matching TRBD1. The CDR3 totals 14 residues. V was clipped by 4 bases and J by 6 bases; unmatched bases: 6. Germline values: CDR1 SGHNT, CDR2 YYREEE (reference sequence). DNA of the CDR3: TGTGCCAGCAGCGCCCGGGACAGTCATGAAAAACTGTTTTTT. Translation gives CASSARDSHEKLFF.

This clone was counted a single time. The V and J genes are TRBV10-3 and TRBJ1-3, with TRBD1 matching over 10 bases. V dropped 6 bases and J dropped 4; count of bases not matched to a gene: 6. CDR1 ENHRY and CDR2 SYGVKD come from the germline V gene. CDR3 length: 15 residues. The CDR3: CAIRAGTGEGNTIYF. CDR3 coding DNA: TGTGCCATCAGAGCCGGGACAGGGGAAGGAAACACCATATATTTT.

This clone was counted between two and nine times. The chain combines TRBV5-1 with TRBJ1-2; tentatively, D is TRBD1 (5 bases). This CDR3 has 14 residues. Deletions cut 0 bases from V and 5 bases from J, with 11 bases between. Germline assignment: CDR1 SGHRS and CDR2 YFSETQ. CDR3 bases: TGCGCCAGCAGCTTGGACGGGGGAACTTATGGCTACACCTTC. Residues: CASSLDGGTYGYTF.

The V gene is TRBV5-1, the J gene TRBJ1-5; the D is unclear. Germline CDR1 SGHRS, CDR2 YFSETQ. The CDR3 contains 14 residues. V lost 0 bases and J 2 bases, leaving 6 bases between the germline ends. The DNA of the CDR3 is TGCGCCAGCAGCTTGGGGACTGGCAATCAGCCCCAGCATTTT. Encoded protein: CASSLGTGNQPQHF.

This clone was detected a few times. The chain employs TRBV6-2 or TRBV6-3 and TRBJ2-1, with 9 bases matching TRBD2. J gave up 4 bases and V 5 bases, and 9 bases lay outside the gene matches. This CDR3 region has 16 residues. The germline CDR1 and CDR2 sequences are MNHEY and SVGEGT. CDR3 DNA: TGTGCCAGCAGTCCCGCCAGCGGGGGGATTTACAATGAGCAGTTCTTC. Amino acid sequence: CASSPASGGIYNEQFF.

V and J are TRBV6-5 and TRBJ2-3; D gene unclear. V was shortened by 6 bases and J by 2 bases, with 12 bases between the two germline ends. The CDR3 runs 14 residues. The germline V gene has CDR1 MNHEY and CDR2 SVGAGI. The CDR3 coding sequence is TGTGCCAGCAGACCAACCCCCAACACAGATACGCAGTATTTT. It specifies CASRPTPNTDTQYF.

J is TRBJ1-5 and V is TRBV14; tentative D call: TRBD1 (5 bases). Trimming cost V 4 bases and J 1 base, with 5 bases left between them. CDR3 length equals 13 residues. From germline, CDR1 is SGHDN and CDR2 FVKESK. The CDR3 protein is CASSRDSNQPQHF. CDR3 nucleotides: TGTGCCAGCAGCCGGGACAGCAATCAGCCCCAGCATTTT.

The rearrangement links TRBV5-1 to TRBJ2-3; TRBD2 matches at 11 bases. Per germline, CDR1 SGHRS and CDR2 YFSETQ. The junction had 9 bases not matched to a gene; V was cut back by 0 bases and J by 6 bases. The CDR3 extends over 17 amino acids. The CDR3 region has the DNA TGCGCCAGCAGCTTGGCCCCCACTAGCGGGGGCCGGGATACGCAGTATTTT. This codes for CASSLAPTSGGRDTQYF.

This rearrangement joins TRBV3-1 (or the pseudogene TRBV3-2) to TRBJ1-2; no reliable D call. This CDR3 spans 14 amino acids. Germline V gives CDR1 LGHDT, CDR2 YNNKEL (reference sequence). The germline V and J ends were trimmed by 1 base and 6 bases, with 12 bases remaining between them. DNA for the CDR3: TGTGCCAGCAGCCAAGGGTTAGAAGGGAATGGCTACACCTTC. It specifies CASSQGLEGNGYTF.

CDR3 nucleotide sequence: TGTGCCAGCAGCTTTATGGGACAGGGGATCACCGGGGAGCTGTTTTTT. Translating it yields CASSFMGQGITGELFF. The rearrangement uses TRBV5-4 and TRBJ2-2; 10 positions agree with TRBD1. The germline gives CDR1 SGHNT, CDR2 YYREEE (reference sequence). V was clipped by 2 bases and J by 4 bases; unmatched bases: 5. The length of the CDR3 is 16 residues.

The chain uses TRBV7-9 and TRBJ1-1; TRBD1 aligns across 7 bases. This CDR3 region has 15 residues. Germline V gives CDR1 SEHNR, CDR2 FQNEAQ (reference sequence). V lost 4 bases and J lost 0; bases outside the gene matches: 5. CDR3 DNA sequence: TGTGCCAGCAGCTACGGACAGGTCATGAACACTGAAGCTTTCTTT. Encoded protein: CASSYGQVMNTEAFF.

This sequence joins TRBV28 and TRBJ2-7; the match to TRBD2 covers 9 bases. Germline V gene lookup returns CDR1 MDHEN and CDR2 SYDVKM. Trimming took 2 bases from V and 2 from J; bases not matched to a gene: 10. The CDR3 has 17 residues. CDR3 sequence: CASSLESSGITPYEQYF. CDR3 coding DNA: TGTGCCAGCAGTTTAGAGTCTAGCGGGATTACCCCCTACGAGCAGTACTTC. Together with reference TRBV28 and TRBJ2-7, the CDR3 gives the full variable domain: DVKVTQSSRYLVKRTGEKVFLECVQDMDHENMFWYRQDPGLGLRLIYFSYDVKMKEKGDIPEGYSVSREKKERFSLILESASTNQTSMYLCASSLESSGITPYEQYFGPGTRLTVT.

This rearrangement joins TRBV19 to TRBJ2-2; unclear D gene. The V and J ends lost 7 bases and 5 bases respectively, with 23 bases between them. Germline V gene lookup returns CDR1 LNHDA and CDR2 SQIVND (reference sequence). This CDR3 comprises 17 residues. The CDR3 DNA reads TGTGCCAGTAACCATAGCCCCGGTGGGTCGAGAACCGGGGAGCTGTTTTTT. Amino acids: CASNHSPGGSRTGELFF.

The chain links TRBV15 to TRBJ1-5; the D is unclear. The CDR3 runs 13 residues. Germline V lookup: CDR1 LNHNV, CDR2 YYDKDF (reference sequence). V was cut by 1 base and J by 6 bases, with 7 bases left in between. CDR3 amino acids: CATSRVFGQPQHF. CDR3 DNA: TGTGCCACCAGCAGAGTTTTTGGTCAGCCCCAGCATTTT.

This chain connects TRBV7-6 to TRBJ2-7; tentatively, D is TRBD1 (6 bases). This CDR3 spans 15 amino acids. Germline CDR1 SGHVS, CDR2 FNYEAQ. Trimming took off 1 base at V and 5 bases at J, with 15 bases between the two ends. CDR3 nucleotide sequence: TGTGCCAGCAGCTTAGTGACGGACAGTAAACACGAGCAGTACTTC. As protein: CASSLVTDSKHEQYF.

The V and J genes are TRBV5-1 and TRBJ1-1, with TRBD1 as a possible D gene (5 bases). There are 14 residues in the CDR3. Looked up from germline, CDR1 is SGHRS and CDR2 is YFSETQ. The V and J ends lost 2 bases and 4 bases respectively, with 12 bases between them. CDR3 sequence (DNA): TGCGCCAGCAGCTTAGGGGTAGACACCACTGAAGCTTTCTTT. Translating gives CASSLGVDTTEAFF.

V gene TRBV5-1 combines with J gene TRBJ2-1, with D possibly TRBD1 on 6 matching bases. The CDR3 loop spans 15 amino acids. Trimming took 0 bases from V and 8 from J, leaving 15 bases between them. From germline, CDR1 is SGHRS and CDR2 YFSETQ. CDR3: CASSLASQGFDEQFF. For the CDR3, the DNA is TGCGCCAGCAGCTTGGCATCACAGGGCTTCGATGAGCAGTTCTTC.

This rearrangement joins TRBV28 to TRBJ1-2; 11 bases line up with TRBD1. Germline trimming cut 6 bases from V and 8 bases from J; bases unmatched to any gene: 8. This CDR3 region has 14 residues. Germline loops: CDR1 MDHEN, CDR2 SYDVKM. Here the CDR3 reads CASRPGTGGSGYTF. CDR3 bases: TGTGCCAGCAGGCCCGGGACAGGGGGGTCCGGCTACACCTTC.

V and J are TRBV30 and TRBJ2-5, with 9 bases lining up with TRBD2. The CDR3 spans 20 residues. Germline assignment: CDR1 GTSNPN and CDR2 SVGIG (reference sequence). V dropped 0 bases and J dropped 5; count of bases not matched to a gene: 22. The CDR3 here is CAWSVPWRGLSGSLGETQYF. The DNA of the CDR3 is TGTGCCTGGAGTGTACCGTGGAGGGGGCTTAGCGGGAGCTTGGGGGAGACCCAGTACTTC.

This clone was recorded only once. The chain uses TRBV7-2 and TRBJ2-1, with 8 bases lining up with TRBD2. J lost 7 bases, V lost 2 bases, and 10 bases had no gene match. CDR3 length: 16 amino acids. CDR1 is SGHTA, CDR2 FQGNSA, per germline. In nucleotides, the CDR3 is TGTGCCAGCAGCTTACTAGGTAGCGGGGTAGTTAATGAGCAGTTCTTC. It codes for CASSLLGSGVVNEQFF.

The CDR3 here is CASTGGRANVLTF. DNA of the CDR3: TGTGCTTCTACAGGAGGTAGGGCCAACGTCCTGACTTTC. This chain links TRBV28 with TRBJ2-6, with D perhaps given as TRBD1 or TRBD2 (5 bases each). This CDR3 is built from 13 residues. Germline CDR1 and CDR2: MDHEN and SYDVKM.

This chain joins TRBV4-3 and TRBJ2-1; D is undetermined. The CDR3 is made up of 13 amino acids. Between the trimmed V and J ends, which lost 0 bases and 10 bases, there was a span of 10 bases. CDR1 is LGHNA and CDR2 is YSLEER in the germline V gene. The CDR3 DNA is TGCGCCAGCAGCCAAGATCGGAATATAGAGCAGTTCTTC. The encoded protein is CASSQDRNIEQFF.

Of note for this clone: At the DNA level, this CDR3 is encoded by other sequences in the same sample as well. This rearrangement joins TRBV6-1 to TRBJ2-2; D is unresolved. Germline V gives CDR1 MNHNS, CDR2 SASEGT. CDR3 length: 15 residues. The V end was cut by 3 bases, the J end by 6 bases, with 14 bases between. The CDR3 sequence is CASSEAVEGAGELFF. DNA of the CDR3: TGTGCCAGCAGTGAGGCCGTGGAAGGTGCCGGGGAGCTGTTTTTT.

V and J are TRBV6-2 or TRBV6-3 and TRBJ1-1, with TRBD1 as a possible D gene (5 bases). The CDR3 has 16 residues. Germline CDR1 MNHEY, CDR2 SVGEGT. Trimming took 0 bases from V and 5 from J, leaving 16 bases between them. The CDR3 loop reads CASSYSSPGGGTEAFF. CDR3 in DNA: TGTGCCAGCAGTTACTCGAGTCCTGGGGGAGGGACTGAAGCTTTCTTT.

The chain employs TRBV2 and TRBJ2-3, with D possibly matching TRBD1 (5 bases). The germline V gene has CDR1 SNHLY and CDR2 FYNNEI. This CDR3 contains 15 residues. The V end lost 6 bases, the J end lost 3 bases, and 16 bases lay between the germline ends. CDR3 sequence (DNA): TGTGCCAGCAGGGCGGTGGGGCTTGGGACAGATACGCAGTATTTT. This gives the protein CASRAVGLGTDTQYF.

The CDR3 sequence: CASSSQGTVYGYTF. CDR3 DNA sequence: TGTGCCAGCAGCTCCCAGGGAACAGTCTACGGCTACACCTTC. The J gene is TRBJ1-2, the V gene TRBV11-2, with D perhaps matching TRBD1 (5 bases). V dropped 4 bases and J dropped 8 bases, with 17 bases sitting between them. The CDR3 contains 14 residues. CDR1 is SGHAT and CDR2 is FQNNGV in the germline V gene.